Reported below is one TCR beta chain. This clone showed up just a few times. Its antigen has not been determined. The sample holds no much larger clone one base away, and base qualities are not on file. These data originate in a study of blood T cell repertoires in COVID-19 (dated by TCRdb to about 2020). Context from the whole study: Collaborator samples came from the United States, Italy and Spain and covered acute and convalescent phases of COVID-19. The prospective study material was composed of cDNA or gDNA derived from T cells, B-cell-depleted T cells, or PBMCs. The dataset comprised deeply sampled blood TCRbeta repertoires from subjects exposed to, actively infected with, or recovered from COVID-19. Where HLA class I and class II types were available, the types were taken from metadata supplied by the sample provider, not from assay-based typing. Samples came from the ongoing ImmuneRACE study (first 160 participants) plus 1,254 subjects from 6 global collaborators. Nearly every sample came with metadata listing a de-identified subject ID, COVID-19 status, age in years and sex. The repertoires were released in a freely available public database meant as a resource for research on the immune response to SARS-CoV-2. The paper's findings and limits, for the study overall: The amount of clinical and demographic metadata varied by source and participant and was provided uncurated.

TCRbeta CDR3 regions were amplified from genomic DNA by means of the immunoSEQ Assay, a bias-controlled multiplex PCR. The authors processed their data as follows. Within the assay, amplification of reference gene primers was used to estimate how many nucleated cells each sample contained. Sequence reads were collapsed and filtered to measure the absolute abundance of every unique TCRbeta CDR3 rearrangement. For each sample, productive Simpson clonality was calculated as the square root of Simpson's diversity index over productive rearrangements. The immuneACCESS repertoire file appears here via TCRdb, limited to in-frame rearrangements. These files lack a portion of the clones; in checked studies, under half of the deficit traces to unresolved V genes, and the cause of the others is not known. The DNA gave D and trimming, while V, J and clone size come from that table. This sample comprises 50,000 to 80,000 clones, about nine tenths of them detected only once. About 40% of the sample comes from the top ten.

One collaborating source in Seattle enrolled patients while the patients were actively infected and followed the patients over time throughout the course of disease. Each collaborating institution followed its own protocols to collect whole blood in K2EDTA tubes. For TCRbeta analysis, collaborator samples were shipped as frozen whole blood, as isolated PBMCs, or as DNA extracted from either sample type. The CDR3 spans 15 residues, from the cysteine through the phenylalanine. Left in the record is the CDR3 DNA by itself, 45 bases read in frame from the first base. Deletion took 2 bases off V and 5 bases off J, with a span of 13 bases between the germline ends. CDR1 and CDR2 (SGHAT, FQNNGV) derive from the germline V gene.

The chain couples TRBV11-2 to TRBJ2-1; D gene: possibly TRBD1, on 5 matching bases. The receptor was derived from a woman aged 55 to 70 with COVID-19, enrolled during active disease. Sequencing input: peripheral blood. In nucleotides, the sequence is TGTGCCAGCAGCTTAAAGGAAACAGGCCACAATGAGCAGTTCTTC. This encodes CASSLKETGHNEQFF. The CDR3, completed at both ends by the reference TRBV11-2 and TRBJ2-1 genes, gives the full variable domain EAGVAQSPRYKIIEKRQSVAFWCNPISGHATLYWYQQILGQGPKLLIQFQNNGVVDDSQLPKDRFSAERLKGVDSTLKIQPAKLEDSAVYLCASSLKETGHNEQFFGPGTRLTVL.